This entry describes one TCR beta chain. The antigen is unknown. These data are taken from a study of metastatic and nonmetastatic thyroid tumors. At the level of the study: It was across blood and tumor or nodule tissue from malignant and benign thyroid patients that repertoires were compared.

The authors' processing: A papillary thyroid cancer distant-metastasis classifier was built from CDR3 differences across clinicopathological groups. Using MiXCR, TCRdb reanalyzed the PCR reads. The V and J calls, along with clone size, are taken from TCRdb and not from the paper's own processing. This table holds 4,000 or so clones, approximately 35% found once. Trimming removed 3 bases from V and 2 bases from J; junction bases left unmatched: 10. CDR1 and CDR2 (germline): MGHRA, YSYEKL. The CDR3 covers 16 residues. Thyroid surgery took place with no prior treatment in any patient. Findings of the study overall: Compared with benign nodules, malignant thyroid tumors were reported to have significantly higher TCR beta diversity in both blood and tumor.

The chain combines TRBV4-1 with TRBJ2-7; 7 bases fit TRBD2. The receptor was isolated from a female donor with papillary thyroid cancer or a benign thyroid nodule (not recorded which). Some clones in this sample may be carry-over from other donors' samples. Sequencing was carried out using tumor tissue. The CDR3 DNA reads as TGCGCCAGCAGCCACCACCTGAGCGGGACTACCTACGAGCAGTACTTC. It yields the protein CASSHHLSGTTYEQYF.